The clone carrying this T cell receptor beta chain came up a few times. The sample belongs to a study of cytomegalovirus exposure and HLA in healthy donors. About the study: The same platform was used for the 130 or so validation repertoires as for the approximately 730 first-cohort repertoires, as reported in a later analysis.

The CDR3 spans 14 residues. Germline-derived CDR1 and CDR2 are MRHNA and SNTAGT. Unmatched junction bases numbered 3, after V lost 5 bases and J lost 2 bases. TCRdb keeps only in-frame clones here, not all; method: immunoSEQ multiplex PCR. The sample records approximately 140,000 clones, roughly nine tenths being singletons. Sequences were obtained from PBMCs. This sequence was found in a man in his late teens or twenties in good health and CMV-seronegative. The chain recombines TRBV6-4 with TRBJ2-3; TRBD2 matches at 8 bases. CDR3 amino acids: CASSLGGATDTQYF. For the CDR3, the DNA is TGTGCCAGCAGTCTCGGGGGGGCCACAGATACGCAGTATTTT.